Sequencing of this T cell receptor beta chain was carried out in a study of T cell responses to AZD1222 COVID-19 vaccine (dated by TCRdb to about 2021). Background on the whole study: A total of 230 to 250 trial participants underwent TCR sequencing, of whom about 210 received two doses of AZD1222 and some 26 received two doses of the MenACWY control vaccine. Trial participants were enrolled by age into subgroups of 18-55, 56-69 and 70-plus years, and around 150, 29 and 61 TCR-sequenced participants, respectively, were included in these subgroups. Study-wide findings and limitations: Epitopes outside the regions mutated in the B.1.351 and B.1.1.7 variants were reportedly recognized by nearly half of the unique spike-specific TCRs. Vaccine-associated CD4 TCRs spanned the whole spike protein, with dominant responses in regions 160-218 and 743-854. In the small 56-69-year group, the increase in depth fell short of significance, most likely because of low power. No day 14 peak-response samples were available, so repertoires were characterized only after the peak T cell response. Participants were mostly white British, with more females than males. The authors suggested clonal diversity may have been underestimated. Spike-specific TCR breadth and depth rose significantly after two AZD1222 doses compared with day 0 and with MenACWY recipients. Conclusions about previously exposed vaccinees were limited because only six AZD1222 recipients were SARS-CoV-2 seropositive at baseline.

V is cut by 3 bases and J by 4 bases, and the space between the germline ends is 19 bases. Counted from cysteine to phenylalanine, this CDR3 has 16 amino acids. The kept DNA is CDR3 alone, 48 bases in frame from the first base. CDR1 and CDR2 are drawn from the germline V gene: KGHSH, LQKENI. The time point label on this specimen signifies: about 28 days (+/-7) after the second vaccine dose. Sample treatment or condition, as interpreted from the label and publication: meningococcal conjugate vaccine given as trial control. The vaccinee samples were drawn from two UK trials, COV001 and COV002, one of which was a single-blind randomized controlled phase 2/3 trial testing AZD1222 (ChAdOx1 nCoV-19) in healthy adults. For TCRbeta chain sequencing, PBMC samples from trial participants were taken at day 0 and at day 28 after the second dose. The CDR3 regions of human TCRbeta chains were subjected to immunosequencing. As for the authors' bioinformatics: Repertoire TCRs were checked for matches against a reference library of SARS-CoV-2-specific TCRs that had been generated using the MIRA antigen-specificity platform. Breadth was defined as the fraction of unique TCRs that were SARS-CoV-2-associated, and depth was defined as the fraction of total T cells that were SARS-CoV-2-associated. Using the MIRA data, every spike-specific TCR was mapped to the spike region that the TCR reacted to and assigned to either a CD4 or a CD8 class. Log10-transformed breadth and depth values were compared by one-way ANOVA with Sidak's multiple comparisons tests. The source is immuneACCESS, and TCRdb retained only in-frame sequences with V and J called. Part of the clones is not carried over; for the studies checked, unresolved V genes explain less than half of this, and the remainder is unexplained. The V and J calls and clone size were taken over from that table, and D and trimming were inferred from the DNA. A total of fewer than 200,000 clones appear in this sample, about nine tenths of them only once. The top ten constitute 3.5% to 5.5% of the sample.

In the case of this clone: What this receptor recognizes is not known. Base quality data are lacking; no much larger clone is found one base away.

This sequence was found in an adult who received the MenACWY meningococcal vaccine as a control. This chain is built from TRBV18 and TRBJ2-7, with TRBD1 tentatively as D gene (5 bases match). This sample comprised peripheral blood, obtained 28 days after the second dose of the MenACWY control vaccine. The CDR3 here reads CASSPQTITGVYEQYF. The DNA is TGTGCCAGCTCACCGCAAACCATTACAGGAGTGTACGAGCAGTACTTC.